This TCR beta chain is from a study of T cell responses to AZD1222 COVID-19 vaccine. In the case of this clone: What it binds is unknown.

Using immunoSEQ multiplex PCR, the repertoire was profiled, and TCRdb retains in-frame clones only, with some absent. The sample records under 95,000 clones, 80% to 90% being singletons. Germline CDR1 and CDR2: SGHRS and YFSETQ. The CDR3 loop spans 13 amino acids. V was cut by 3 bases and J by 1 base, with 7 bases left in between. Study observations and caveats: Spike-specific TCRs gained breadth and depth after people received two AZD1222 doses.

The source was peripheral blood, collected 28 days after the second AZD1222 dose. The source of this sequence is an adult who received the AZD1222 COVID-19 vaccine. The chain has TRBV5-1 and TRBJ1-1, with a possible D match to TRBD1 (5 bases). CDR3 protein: CASSSGPNTEAFF. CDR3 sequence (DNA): TGCGCCAGCAGCTCAGGGCCGAACACTGAAGCTTTCTTT.